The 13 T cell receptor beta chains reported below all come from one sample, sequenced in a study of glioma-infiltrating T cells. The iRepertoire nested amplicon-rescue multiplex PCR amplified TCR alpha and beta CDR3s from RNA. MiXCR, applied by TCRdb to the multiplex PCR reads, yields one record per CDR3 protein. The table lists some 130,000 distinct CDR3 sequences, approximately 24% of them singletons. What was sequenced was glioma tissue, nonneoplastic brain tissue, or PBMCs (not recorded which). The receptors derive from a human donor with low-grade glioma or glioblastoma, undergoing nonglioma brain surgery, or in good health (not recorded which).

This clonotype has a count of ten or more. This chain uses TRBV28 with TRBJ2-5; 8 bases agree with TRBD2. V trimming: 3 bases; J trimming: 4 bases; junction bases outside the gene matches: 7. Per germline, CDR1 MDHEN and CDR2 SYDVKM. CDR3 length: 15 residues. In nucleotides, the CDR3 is TGTGCCAGCAGTTTTGAGCGGGGGATTCGAGAGACCCAGTACTTC. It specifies CASSFERGIRETQYF.

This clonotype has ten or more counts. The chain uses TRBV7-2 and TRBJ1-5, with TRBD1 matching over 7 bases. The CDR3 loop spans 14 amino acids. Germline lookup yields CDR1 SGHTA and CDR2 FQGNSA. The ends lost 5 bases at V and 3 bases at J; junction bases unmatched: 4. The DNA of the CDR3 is TGTGCCAGCAGCCTGACAGGGAACAATCAGCCCCAGCATTTT. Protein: CASSLTGNNQPQHF.

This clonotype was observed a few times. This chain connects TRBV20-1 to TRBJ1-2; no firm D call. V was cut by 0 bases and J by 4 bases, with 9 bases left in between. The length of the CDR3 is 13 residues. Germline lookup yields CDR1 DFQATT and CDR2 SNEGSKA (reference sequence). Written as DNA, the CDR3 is TGCAGTGCTAGAGAGTCCGGACTCTATGGCTACACCTTC. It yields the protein CSARESGLYGYTF.

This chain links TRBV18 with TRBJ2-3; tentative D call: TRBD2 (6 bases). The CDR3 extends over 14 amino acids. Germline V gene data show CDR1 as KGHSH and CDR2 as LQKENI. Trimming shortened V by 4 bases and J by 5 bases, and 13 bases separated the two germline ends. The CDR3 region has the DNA TGTGCCAGCTCACGCCAAGGAGGGATAGATACGCAGTATTTT. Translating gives CASSRQGGIDTQYF.

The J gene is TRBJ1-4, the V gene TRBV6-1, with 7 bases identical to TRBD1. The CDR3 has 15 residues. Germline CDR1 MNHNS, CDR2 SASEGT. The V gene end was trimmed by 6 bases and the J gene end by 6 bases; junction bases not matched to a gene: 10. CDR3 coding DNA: TGTGCCAGCAGCGCCGGAGGGGGCTCGTATGAAAAACTGTTTTTT. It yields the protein CASSAGGGSYEKLFF.

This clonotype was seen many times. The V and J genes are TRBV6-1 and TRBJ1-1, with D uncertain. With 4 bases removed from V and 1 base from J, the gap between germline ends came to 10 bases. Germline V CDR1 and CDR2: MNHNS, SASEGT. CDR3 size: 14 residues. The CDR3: CASSVDTPNTEAFF. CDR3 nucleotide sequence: TGTGCCAGCAGTGTAGATACCCCGAACACTGAAGCTTTCTTT.

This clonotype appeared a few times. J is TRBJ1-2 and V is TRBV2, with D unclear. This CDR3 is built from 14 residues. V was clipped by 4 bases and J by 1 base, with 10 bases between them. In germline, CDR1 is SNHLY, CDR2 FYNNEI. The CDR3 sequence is CASSVITINYGYTF. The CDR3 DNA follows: TGTGCCAGCAGTGTTATCACTATTAACTATGGCTACACCTTC.

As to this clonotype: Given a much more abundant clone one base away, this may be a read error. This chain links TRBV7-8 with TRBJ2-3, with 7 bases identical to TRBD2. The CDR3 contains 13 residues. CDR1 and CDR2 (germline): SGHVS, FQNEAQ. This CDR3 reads CAISLAGQDTQYF. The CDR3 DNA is TGTGCCATCAGCTTAGCGGGTCAGGATACGCAGTATTTT.

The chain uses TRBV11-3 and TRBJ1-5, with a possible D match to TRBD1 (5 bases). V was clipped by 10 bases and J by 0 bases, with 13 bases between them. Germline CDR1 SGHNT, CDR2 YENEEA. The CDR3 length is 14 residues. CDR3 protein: CANSQGYSNQPQHF. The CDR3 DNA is TGTGCCAACAGTCAGGGTTATAGCAATCAGCCCCAGCATTTT.

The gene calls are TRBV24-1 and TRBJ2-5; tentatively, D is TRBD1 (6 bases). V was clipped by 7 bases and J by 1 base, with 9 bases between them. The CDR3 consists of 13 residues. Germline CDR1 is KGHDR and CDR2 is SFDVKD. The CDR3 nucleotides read TGTGCCACCAGAAACAGGGCCCAAGAGACCCAGTACTTC. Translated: CATRNRAQETQYF.

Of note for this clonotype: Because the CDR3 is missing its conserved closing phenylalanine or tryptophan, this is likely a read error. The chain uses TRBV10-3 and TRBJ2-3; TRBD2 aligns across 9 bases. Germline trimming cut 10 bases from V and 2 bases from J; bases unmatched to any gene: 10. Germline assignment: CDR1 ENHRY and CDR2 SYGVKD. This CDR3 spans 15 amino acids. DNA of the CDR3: TGTGCCACGTCTTCGGGACTAGCATCCACAGATACGCAGTATATT. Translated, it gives CATSSGLASTDTQYI.

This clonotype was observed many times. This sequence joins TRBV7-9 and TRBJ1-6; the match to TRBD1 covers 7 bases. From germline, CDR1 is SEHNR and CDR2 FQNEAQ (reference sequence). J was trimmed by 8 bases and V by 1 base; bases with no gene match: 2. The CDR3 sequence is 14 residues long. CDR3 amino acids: CASSLGDSYSPLHF. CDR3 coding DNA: TGTGCCAGCAGCTTAGGGGACAGCTATTCACCCCTCCACTTT.

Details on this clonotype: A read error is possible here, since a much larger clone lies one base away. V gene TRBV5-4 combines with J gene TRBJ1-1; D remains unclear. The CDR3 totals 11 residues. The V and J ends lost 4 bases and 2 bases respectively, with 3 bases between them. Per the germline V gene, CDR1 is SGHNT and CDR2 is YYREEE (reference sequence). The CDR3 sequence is CASSGNTEAFF. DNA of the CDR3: TGTGCCAGCAGCGGAAACACTGAAGCTTTCTTT.